One sample yielded the 26 T cell receptor beta chains listed below, sequenced in a study of blood T cell repertoires in COVID-19. Here immunoSEQ multiplex PCR was the method, and the copy in TCRdb shows in-frame clones only, minus some. The data show under 350,000 clones, roughly four fifths seen once. The sequenced sample consisted of peripheral blood. Receptors were obtained from a woman between 45 and 60 years old who had recovered from COVID-19.

This CDR3 is CASTAEVLGTQYF. CDR3 nucleotides: TGTGCCAGCACCGCCGAGGTGTTGGGGACCCAGTACTTC. The chain carries TRBV6-5 and TRBJ2-5, with D unclear. This CDR3 region has 13 residues. Trimming left V 7 bases short and J 7 bases short, with 16 bases between. Germline CDR1 reads MNHEY; CDR2 reads SVGAGI.

V usage is TRBV9 and J usage is TRBJ1-3; 9 bases are shared with TRBD1. The CDR3 spans 22 residues. From germline, CDR1 is SGDLS and CDR2 YYNGEE. V lost 1 base to trimming and J lost 0 bases; unmatched junction nucleotides: 20. CDR3 in DNA: TGTGCCAGCAGCGTACCCGTAAAAGGACAGGGGAAGAGTTCCTACTCTGGAAACACCATATATTTT. The encoded protein is CASSVPVKGQGKSSYSGNTIYF.

This chain links TRBV18 with TRBJ1-2; 7 nucleotides line up with TRBD1. V shed 6 bases and J 0 bases; nucleotides not matched to a gene: 4. The CDR3 has 14 amino acids. Germline V lookup: CDR1 KGHSH, CDR2 LQKENI. CDR3 amino acids: CASSLGQTNYGYTF. The CDR3 DNA reads TGTGCCAGCTCTCTGGGACAGACTAACTATGGCTACACCTTC.

The V call is TRBV27, the J call TRBJ2-3, with D perhaps matching TRBD2 (6 bases). The CDR3 spans 16 residues. V was pared by 6 bases and J by 2 bases, with 18 bases between. Germline V gene sequence: CDR1 MNHEY, CDR2 SMNVEV (reference sequence). CDR3 coding DNA: TGTGCCAGCAGGATGAGGTCTAGCGCTTCCACAGATACGCAGTATTTT. Its translation is CASRMRSSASTDTQYF.

This chain connects TRBV2 to TRBJ2-1; D perhaps matches TRBD1 (7 bases). In germline, CDR1 is SNHLY, CDR2 FYNNEI. This CDR3 has 15 amino acids. V lost 4 bases and J 10 bases, leaving 20 bases between the germline ends. CDR3 sequence reads: CASSVGRGEFREQFF. The CDR3 bases are TGTGCCAGCAGTGTAGGCAGGGGGGAGTTCAGGGAGCAGTTCTTC.

V and J are TRBV3-1 (or the pseudogene TRBV3-2) and TRBJ1-5, with a possible D match to TRBD1 (5 bases). Germline loops: CDR1 LGHDT, CDR2 YNNKEL (reference sequence). Trimming cost V 2 bases and J 6 bases, with 14 bases left between them. CDR3 length: 15 residues. This CDR3 is CASSQMGGGGQPQHF. In DNA form, the CDR3 reads TGTGCCAGCAGCCAAATGGGGGGGGGAGGTCAGCCCCAGCATTTT.

The chain joins TRBV21-1 to TRBJ2-1; the D segment call TRBD1 is taken from the table without a DNA check. TRBV21-1 is noted as a pseudogene. The CDR3 loop spans 15 amino acids. The CDR3 DNA follows: TGTGCCAGCAGCAAAGGGCAAAGCTCCTACAATGAGCAGTTCTTC. Translation gives CASSKGQSSYNEQFF.

This clone has only a few counts. The CDR3 loop is CASSQEPQGSYNSPLHF. CDR3 sequence (DNA): TGCGCCAGCAGCCAAGAGCCACAGGGCTCCTATAATTCACCCCTCCACTTT. J is TRBJ1-6 and V is TRBV4-1; TRBD1 is a possible D gene (6 bases). The CDR3 sequence is 17 residues long. Germline V lookup: CDR1 MGHRA, CDR2 YSYEKL. Trimming removed 0 bases from V and 0 bases from J, with 9 bases in between.

The count of this clone is one. This chain uses TRBV5-4 with TRBJ1-3; weak D call: TRBD1 (6 bases). This CDR3 contains 15 residues. From germline, CDR1 is SGHNT and CDR2 YYREEE (reference sequence). Trimming removed 4 bases from V and 0 bases from J, with 11 bases in between. CDR3 in DNA: TGTGCCAGCAGCCCCGGACAGTTCTCTGGAAACACCATATATTTT. It yields the protein CASSPGQFSGNTIYF.

V usage is TRBV28 and J usage is TRBJ1-5, with 9 bases that match TRBD1. Germline lookup yields CDR1 MDHEN and CDR2 SYDVKM. This CDR3 region has 15 residues. V was clipped by 2 bases and J by 6 bases; unmatched bases: 5. Written as DNA, the CDR3 is TGTGCCAGCAGTTTAAGGACAGGGGACGGTCAGCCCCAGCATTTT. Its protein is CASSLRTGDGQPQHF.

This chain connects TRBV3-1 (or the pseudogene TRBV3-2) to TRBJ1-5; 7 positions agree with TRBD1. CDR3 length equals 17 residues. Germline V gene data show CDR1 as LGHDT and CDR2 as YNNKEL (reference sequence). The trim removed 3 bases at V and 1 base at J, leaving 9 bases unmatched. The CDR3 DNA follows: TGTGCCAGCAGCCAGCATGGGCAGGGGGTGAGCAATCAGCCCCAGCATTTT. Translation: CASSQHGQGVSNQPQHF.

V and J are TRBV5-5 and TRBJ2-3; 12 bases fit TRBD2. Per germline, CDR1 SGHKS and CDR2 YYEKEE (reference sequence). This CDR3 has 17 residues. The trim removed 3 bases at V and 5 bases at J, leaving 10 bases unmatched. The CDR3 is CASSSTPSGGAGDTQYF. The CDR3 DNA reads TGTGCCAGCAGCTCAACCCCTAGCGGGGGGGCCGGAGATACGCAGTATTTT. The variable domain in full, completed from reference TRBV5-5 and TRBJ2-3, reads DAGVTQSPTHLIKTRGQQVTLRCSPISGHKSVSWYQQVLGQGPQFIFQYYEKEERGRGNFPDRFSARQFPNYSSELNVNALLLGDSALYLCASSSTPSGGAGDTQYFGPGTRLTVL.

The V and J genes are TRBV10-3 and TRBJ2-1; 13 positions match TRBD2. The CDR3 sequence is 15 residues long. Trimming at V came to 7 bases and at J to 8 bases, leaving 8 bases not matched to a gene. Germline CDR1 ENHRY, CDR2 SYGVKD. In DNA form, the CDR3 reads TGTGCCATCACCATGGGACTAGCGGGAACATATGAGCAGTTCTTC. Amino acid sequence: CAITMGLAGTYEQFF.

The chain recombines TRBV28 with TRBJ2-2; D not resolved. V was shortened by 3 bases and J by 0 bases, with 11 bases between the two germline ends. Germline lookup yields CDR1 MDHEN and CDR2 SYDVKM. CDR3 length: 16 residues. DNA of the CDR3: TGTGCCAGCAGTTTTCTGCACAGCCCGAACACCGGGGAGCTGTTTTTT. It specifies CASSFLHSPNTGELFF.

The rearrangement joins TRBV19 to TRBJ1-2; 7 bases align to TRBD1. Germline CDR1 LNHDA, CDR2 SQIVND (reference sequence). The CDR3 length is 13 residues. V lost 3 bases, J lost 3 bases, and 1 base stayed unmatched. In DNA, the CDR3 is TGTGCCAGTAGTATGGGACAGTACTATGGCTACACCTTC. Translated: CASSMGQYYGYTF. The complete variable domain, with remaining parts taken from reference TRBV19 and TRBJ1-2, reads DGGITQSPKYLFRKEGQNVTLSCEQNLNHDAMYWYRQDPGQGLRLIYYSQIVNDFQKGDIAEGYSVSREKKESFPLTVTSAQKNPTAFYLCASSMGQYYGYTFGSGTRLTVV.

The chain has TRBV5-1 and TRBJ1-4; D may be TRBD1 (6 bases). The CDR3 sequence is 17 residues long. Germline assignment: CDR1 SGHRS and CDR2 YFSETQ. V was trimmed by 4 bases and J by 1 base, leaving 17 bases between them. CDR3 in amino acids: CASSPQGGPLTNEKLFF. The CDR3 DNA follows: TGCGCCAGCAGCCCACAGGGCGGACCTTTAACTAATGAAAAACTGTTTTTT.

V is TRBV25-1 and J is TRBJ2-7, with a tentative D call TRBD2 (5 bases). Trimming removed 5 bases from V and 5 bases from J, with 16 bases in between. This CDR3 spans 14 amino acids. Germline CDR1 is MGHDK and CDR2 is SYGVNS. CDR3 sequence reads: CASSRSGDADEQYF. CDR3 nucleotide sequence: TGTGCCAGCAGTCGAAGCGGAGACGCGGACGAGCAGTACTTC.

This clone was counted a single time. V usage is TRBV7-2 and J usage is TRBJ1-2, with a tentative D call TRBD1 (5 bases). CDR1 and CDR2 from the germline V gene are SGHTA and FQGNSA. Trimming cost V 5 bases and J 4 bases, with 11 bases left between them. The CDR3 consists of 13 residues. The CDR3 here is CASSPPGGYGYTF. The DNA of the CDR3 is TGTGCCAGCAGCCCCCCCGGGGGCTATGGCTACACCTTC.

The rearrangement uses TRBV6-2 or TRBV6-3 and TRBJ1-2, with D possibly TRBD1 on 5 matching bases. From germline, CDR1 is MNHEY and CDR2 SVGEGT. This CDR3 has 15 amino acids. The germline V and J ends were trimmed by 0 bases and 4 bases, with 12 bases remaining between them. The CDR3 bases are TGTGCCAGCAGTTACTCCCCGACAGAGATCTATGGCTACACCTTC. Translation: CASSYSPTEIYGYTF.

The chain uses TRBV19 and TRBJ2-7; the D is unclear. In germline, CDR1 is LNHDA, CDR2 SQIVND (reference sequence). Trimming removed 2 bases from V and 3 bases from J, with 14 bases in between. This CDR3 region has 15 residues. Here the CDR3 DNA reads TGTGCCAGTAGTATATGGTATCTAGGTATCTACGAGCAGTACTTC. Its translation: CASSIWYLGIYEQYF. The complete variable domain, with remaining parts taken from reference TRBV19 and TRBJ2-7, reads DGGITQSPKYLFRKEGQNVTLSCEQNLNHDAMYWYRQDPGQGLRLIYYSQIVNDFQKGDIAEGYSVSREKKESFPLTVTSAQKNPTAFYLCASSIWYLGIYEQYFGPGTRLTVT.

The chain carries TRBV3-1 (or the pseudogene TRBV3-2) and TRBJ1-2; D remains ambiguous. The germline V and J ends were trimmed by 2 bases and 7 bases, with 8 bases remaining between them. CDR1 is LGHDT and CDR2 is YNNKEL in the germline V gene (reference sequence). The CDR3 runs 12 residues. This CDR3 reads CASSQRVGGYTF. The CDR3 bases are TGTGCCAGCAGCCAACGGGTTGGTGGCTACACCTTC.

The chain combines TRBV7-4 with TRBJ2-3; D unclear. Between the trimmed V and J ends, which lost 5 bases and 1 base, there was a span of 19 bases. The CDR3 is made up of 17 amino acids. The germline CDR1 and CDR2 sequences are SGHVT and SQSDAQ. The CDR3: CASSEDPYGYCTDTQYF. CDR3 nucleotide sequence: TGTGCCAGCAGCGAGGATCCTTACGGATACTGCACAGATACGCAGTATTTT.

The chain uses TRBV10-3 and TRBJ2-1, with D unresolved. CDR1 and CDR2 (germline): ENHRY, SYGVKD. The CDR3 runs to 13 residues. V was cut by 8 bases and J by 6 bases, with 14 bases left in between. The CDR3 DNA is TGTGCCATCGCTTGGGCTGACGTCAATGAGCAGTTCTTC. Protein: CAIAWADVNEQFF.

The chain is built from TRBV4-2 and TRBJ2-3, with 10 bases that match TRBD1. Germline values: CDR1 LGHNA, CDR2 YNFKEQ. The CDR3 contains 17 residues. V trimming: 1 base; J trimming: 2 bases; junction bases outside the gene matches: 6. This CDR3 reads CASSQAPGQGITDTQYF. CDR3 nucleotides: TGTGCCAGCAGCCAAGCCCCGGGACAGGGGATCACAGATACGCAGTATTTT.

The gene calls are TRBV25-1 and TRBJ1-3; 8 positions agree with TRBD1. Losses at the gene ends were 9 bases for V and 3 bases for J; bases not matched to a gene: 7. CDR1 is MGHDK and CDR2 is SYGVNS in the germline V gene. This CDR3 comprises 14 residues. CDR3 region: CASSDRVLGNTIYF. The DNA for the CDR3 is TGTGCCAGTTCGGACAGGGTACTTGGAAACACCATATATTTT.

A word on this clone: This specimen includes other DNA sequences encoding the same CDR3. The chain links TRBV9 to TRBJ2-7; 9 nucleotides agree with TRBD1. Germline V gene data show CDR1 as SGDLS and CDR2 as YYNGEE. CDR3 length equals 15 residues. After removal of 0 bases from V and 2 bases from J, the junction contained 3 bases not matched to a gene. The CDR3 DNA is TGTGCCAGCAGCGTAGCGGGACAGGGCACCTACGAGCAGTACTTC. The encoded protein is CASSVAGQGTYEQYF.